This is a list of T cell receptor beta chains from one sample in a study of CD8 T cells in Susac syndrome. TCRdb re-analysed the immunoSEQ multiplex PCR reads in MiXCR, keeping a single row per CDR3 protein. The table records around 200,000 distinct CDR3 sequences, 90% to 96% of them present only once. Sequencing used CD4+ T cells from PBMCs. The receptors stem from a human donor with multiple sclerosis. CDR3s include the opening cysteine and the closing phenylalanine or tryptophan. D genes are given only for firm matches. Clone sizes are given selectively: once, few, many, or a class where the clone is expanded.

- | - | TRBJ2-7 | TRBV7-6 | CASSPMGGSHYEQYF | TGTGCCAGCAGTCCGATGGGGGGTTCCCACTACGAGCAGTACTTC
- | - | TRBJ2-5 | TRBV6-5 | CASKRTLQETQYF | TGTGCCAGCAAACGCACCCTCCAAGAGACCCAGTACTTC
- | TRBD1 | TRBJ2-7 | TRBV10-3 | CAIRPGQGAHEQYF | TGTGCCATCCGTCCGGGACAGGGGGCCCACGAGCAGTACTTC
- | TRBD1 | TRBJ1-2 | TRBV19 | CASSRAGTGDNGYTF | TGTGCCAGTAGTAGAGCCGGGACAGGGGACAATGGCTACACCTTC
- | - | TRBJ1-2 | TRBV30 | CAWSQHVDGYTF | TGTGCCTGGAGTCAACACGTGGATGGCTACACCTTC
- | - | TRBJ1-5 | TRBV27 | CASSFAGANQPQHF | TGTGCCAGCAGTTTCGCAGGGGCCAATCAGCCCCAGCATTTT
- | - | TRBJ2-3 | TRBV6-6 | CASRPTGLLWTTQYF | TGTGCCAGCAGACCGACGGGACTCCTCTGGACGACGCAGTATTTT
- | - | TRBJ2-7 | TRBV20-1 | CSALQGLGSYEQYF | TGCAGTGCGCTACAGGGACTGGGGTCCTACGAGCAGTACTTC
- | TRBD2 | TRBJ2-3 | TRBV24-1 | CATSDRTSGDRTDTQYF | TGTGCCACCAGTGATCGGACTAGCGGGGATCGCACAGATACGCAGTATTTT
- | TRBD1 | TRBJ1-2 | TRBV5-6 | CASSLRGPSGYTF | TGTGCCAGCAGCTTGAGGGGGCCAAGCGGCTACACCTTC
- | - | TRBJ2-5 | TRBV20-1 | CSANFRDQETQYF | TGCAGTGCTAATTTCAGGGACCAAGAGACCCAGTACTTC
- | - | TRBJ1-1 | TRBV12-3/TRBV12-4 | CASRSEEGTEAFF | TGTGCCAGCAGATCTGAAGAGGGCACTGAAGCTTTCTTT
- | TRBD1 | TRBJ1-2 | TRBV3-1 | CASSQQPTGRYGYTF | TGTGCCAGCAGCCAACAACCGACAGGGCGGTATGGCTACACCTTC
- | - | TRBJ2-7 | TRBV7-9 | CASSLQQGTYEQYF | TGTGCCAGCAGCCTTCAACAGGGTACCTACGAGCAGTACTTC
- | - | TRBJ1-5 | TRBV12-3/TRBV12-4 | CASSLGGGLGQPQHF | TGTGCCAGCAGTTTGGGCGGTGGCTTAGGTCAGCCCCAGCATTTT
- | TRBD1 | TRBJ2-3 | TRBV11-2 | CASSSGTGIDRDTDTQYF | TGTGCCAGCAGCAGCGGGACAGGGATCGATCGGGACACAGATACGCAGTATTTT
- | - | TRBJ2-3 | TRBV20-1 | CSAREWGLRGENTQYF | TGCAGTGCTAGAGAATGGGGCCTTAGAGGGGAAAATACGCAGTATTTT
- | - | TRBJ2-3 | TRBV5-1 | CASSLAGQGGTDTQYF | TGCGCCAGCAGCTTGGCGGGTCAAGGGGGCACAGATACGCAGTATTTT
- | - | TRBJ1-1 | TRBV6-1 | CASSEWRNTEAFF | TGTGCCAGCAGTGAATGGAGGAACACTGAAGCTTTCTTT
once | - | TRBJ2-1 | TRBV25-1 | CASSARSDNEQFF | TGTGCCAGCAGTGCGAGGTCAGACAATGAGCAGTTCTTC
- | - | TRBJ1-5 | TRBV7-8 | CASQVGVSNQPQHF | TGTGCCAGCCAGGTTGGGGTTTCTAATCAGCCCCAGCATTTT
- | - | TRBJ1-3 | TRBV11-3 | CASSHGDSGNTIYF | TGTGCCAGCAGCCACGGAGACTCTGGAAACACCATATATTTT
- | TRBD1 | TRBJ2-7 | TRBV12-3/TRBV12-4 | CASSDRELGSYEQYF | TGTGCCAGCAGTGACAGGGAGCTTGGGTCCTACGAGCAGTACTTC
- | - | TRBJ2-6 | TRBV30 | CAAGANVLTF | TGTGCCGCCGGGGCCAACGTCCTGACTTTC
- | TRBD1 | TRBJ1-5 | TRBV19 | CASTGRTGHNQPQHF | TGTGCCAGTACCGGGCGGACAGGGCACAATCAGCCCCAGCATTTT
- | TRBD1 | TRBJ1-1 | TRBV27 | CASSLTRGQKNTEAFF | TGTGCCAGCAGTTTAACTCGGGGACAGAAGAACACTGAAGCTTTCTTT
once | - | TRBJ1-6 | TRBV12-3/TRBV12-4 | CASSPERNSPLHF | TGTGCCAGCAGCCCAGAGCGTAATTCACCCCTCCACTTT
- | TRBD1 | TRBJ2-2 | TRBV9 | CASSAHRGAAGELFF | TGTGCCAGCAGCGCCCACAGGGGGGCGGCCGGGGAGCTGTTTTTT
- | - | TRBJ2-3 | TRBV9 | CASSVEPTTDTQYF | TGTGCCAGCAGCGTAGAACCGACGACAGATACGCAGTATTTT
- | TRBD1 | TRBJ2-7 | TRBV5-1 | CASSGQGASPEQYF | TGCGCCAGCAGCGGGCAGGGGGCATCTCCCGAGCAGTACTTC
- | - | TRBJ2-5 | TRBV28 | CASSASGTAGETQYF | TGTGCCAGCAGTGCCTCCGGGACGGCGGGGGAGACCCAGTACTTC
- | - | TRBJ1-1 | TRBV20-1 | CSARDFGGARTEAFF | TGCAGTGCTAGAGACTTCGGGGGGGCCCGGACTGAAGCTTTCTTT
- | - | TRBJ2-5 | TRBV20-1 | CSARDKGGGLQETQYF | TGCAGTGCTAGAGATAAAGGCGGGGGCCTGCAAGAGACCCAGTACTTC
- | - | TRBJ2-1 | TRBV6-1 | CASSTVMRGHIGNEQFF | TGTGCCAGCAGTACCGTCATGAGGGGCCACATAGGGAATGAGCAGTTCTTC
- | - | TRBJ1-5 | TRBV30 | CAWSWGHSSNQPQHF | TGTGCCTGGAGCTGGGGGCACAGCAGCAATCAGCCCCAGCATTTT